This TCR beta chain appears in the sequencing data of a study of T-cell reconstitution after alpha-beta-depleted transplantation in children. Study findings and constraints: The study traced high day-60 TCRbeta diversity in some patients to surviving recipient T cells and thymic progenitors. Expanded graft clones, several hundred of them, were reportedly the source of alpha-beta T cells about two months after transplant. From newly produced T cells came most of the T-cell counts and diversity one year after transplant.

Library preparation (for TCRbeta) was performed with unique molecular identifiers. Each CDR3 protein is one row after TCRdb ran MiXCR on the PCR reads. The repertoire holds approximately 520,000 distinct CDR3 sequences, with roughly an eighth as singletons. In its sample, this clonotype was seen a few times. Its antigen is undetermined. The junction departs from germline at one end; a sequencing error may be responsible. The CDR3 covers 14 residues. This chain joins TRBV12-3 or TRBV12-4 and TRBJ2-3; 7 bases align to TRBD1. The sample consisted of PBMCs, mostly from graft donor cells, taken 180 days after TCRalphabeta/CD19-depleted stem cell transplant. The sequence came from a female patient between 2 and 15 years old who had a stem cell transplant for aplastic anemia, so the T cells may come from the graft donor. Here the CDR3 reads CASSPRDSRDTQYF. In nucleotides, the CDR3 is TGTGCCAGCAGTCCAAGGGACAGCAGAGATACGCAGTATTTT.